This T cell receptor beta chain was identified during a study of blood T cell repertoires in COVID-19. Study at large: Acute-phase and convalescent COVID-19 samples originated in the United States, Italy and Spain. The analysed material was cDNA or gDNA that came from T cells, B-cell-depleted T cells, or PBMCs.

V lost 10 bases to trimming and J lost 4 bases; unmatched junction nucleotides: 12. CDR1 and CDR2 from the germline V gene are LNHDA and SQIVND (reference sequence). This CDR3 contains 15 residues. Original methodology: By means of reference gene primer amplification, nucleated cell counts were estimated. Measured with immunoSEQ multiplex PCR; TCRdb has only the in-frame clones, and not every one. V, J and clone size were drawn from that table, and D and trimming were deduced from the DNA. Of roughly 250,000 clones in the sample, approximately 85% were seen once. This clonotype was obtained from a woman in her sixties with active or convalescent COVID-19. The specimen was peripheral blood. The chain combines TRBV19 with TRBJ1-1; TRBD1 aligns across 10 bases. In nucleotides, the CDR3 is TGTGCCACCACAAAAGGGACAGGGGCGGGCACTGAAGCTTTCTTT. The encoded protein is CATTKGTGAGTEAFF.